The 11 T cell receptor beta chains below all came from one sample that was sequenced in a study of T cell responses to AZD1222 COVID-19 vaccine. Sequencing was performed with immunoSEQ multiplex PCR; in TCRdb, only in-frame clones are kept and a portion is missing. The table records more than 95,000 clones, almost 95% of them present only once. This specimen consisted of peripheral blood, obtained 28 days after the second AZD1222 dose. Receptors originate from an adult who received the AZD1222 COVID-19 vaccine.

The chain combines TRBV2 with TRBJ1-2; no reliable D call. This CDR3 is built from 15 residues. Trimming shortened V by 7 bases and J by 1 base, and 16 bases separated the two germline ends. CDR1 SNHLY and CDR2 FYNNEI come from the germline V gene. The CDR3 nucleotides are TGTGCCAGCATCGTCCGGGAAAACTTTAACTATGGCTACACCTTC. Protein sequence: CASIVRENFNYGYTF.

The chain links TRBV5-1 to TRBJ1-4; 10 positions match TRBD1. The V gene end was trimmed by 0 bases and the J gene end by 8 bases; junction bases not matched to a gene: 7. The CDR3 consists of 16 residues. CDR1 is SGHRS and CDR2 is YFSETQ in the germline V gene. The CDR3 coding sequence is TGCGCCAGCAGCTTGGCAGGGACAGGGGACGGGGAAAAACTGTTTTTT. This translates into CASSLAGTGDGEKLFF.

The chain carries TRBV19 and TRBJ2-2; TRBD1 matches 8 bases. This CDR3 is built from 15 residues. V lost 4 bases and J lost 3; bases outside the gene matches: 4. In germline, CDR1 is LNHDA, CDR2 SQIVND (reference sequence). CDR3: CASSSTDRDTGELFF. The DNA of the CDR3 is TGTGCCAGTAGTAGCACGGACAGGGACACCGGGGAGCTGTTTTTT.

V and J are TRBV7-9 and TRBJ1-6; D is unresolved. The CDR3 covers 14 residues. Germline CDR1 SEHNR, CDR2 FQNEAQ (reference sequence). The ends were cut back, 4 bases at V and 10 bases at J, with 14 bases in the middle. The CDR3: CASSYGGLGSPLHF. CDR3 in DNA: TGTGCCAGCAGCTACGGAGGGCTAGGATCACCCCTCCACTTT. Combining the CDR3 with reference TRBV7-9 and TRBJ1-6 gives the whole variable domain DTGVSQNPRHKITKRGQNVTFRCDPISEHNRLYWYRQTLGQGPEFLTYFQNEAQLEKSRLLSDRFSAERPKGSFSTLEIQRTEQGDSAMYLCASSYGGLGSPLHFGNGTRLTVT.

This clone was observed a few times. The genes are TRBV7-3 and TRBJ2-7; 8 bases are a match to TRBD1. The J segment lost 3 bases and the V segment lost 2 bases, leaving 6 bases of the junction unmatched. From germline, CDR1 is SGHTA and CDR2 FQGTGA. The CDR3 covers 15 residues. Written as DNA, the CDR3 is TGTGCCAGCAGCTTACAGGGGGCGGGCCGCTACGAGCAGTACTTC. It yields the protein CASSLQGAGRYEQYF.

The chain links TRBV7-6 to TRBJ2-4, with 7 bases aligning to TRBD1. Germline lookup yields CDR1 SGHVS and CDR2 FNYEAQ. The CDR3 loop spans 13 amino acids. V lost 5 bases and J lost 9; bases outside the gene matches: 7. As DNA, the CDR3 is TGTGCCAGCAGCCAGGACAGGCAGGGCATTCAGTACTTC. Translating it yields CASSQDRQGIQYF.

V usage is TRBV28 and J usage is TRBJ1-5; D is ambiguous. Germline V CDR1 and CDR2: MDHEN, SYDVKM. The CDR3 consists of 14 residues. Trimming pared 6 bases from V and 1 base from J, leaving 10 bases between. This CDR3 is CASSSVESNQPQHF. The CDR3 DNA follows: TGTGCCAGCAGCTCCGTGGAGAGCAATCAGCCCCAGCATTTT.

CDR3 sequence: CASSPERGTDTQYF. Written as DNA, the CDR3 is TGTGCCAGCAGCCCTGAGCGGGGCACAGATACGCAGTATTTT. The rearrangement links TRBV11-3 to TRBJ2-3; D possibly corresponds to TRBD2 (6 bases). The CDR3 has 14 residues. Trimming took off 5 bases at V and 1 base at J, with 10 bases between the two ends. Germline V gene sequence: CDR1 SGHNT, CDR2 YENEEA.

This chain joins TRBV7-9 and TRBJ1-3; no reliable D call. Looked up from germline, CDR1 is SEHNR and CDR2 is FQNEAQ (reference sequence). This CDR3 contains 13 residues. Between the trimmed V and J ends, which lost 5 bases and 4 bases, there was a span of 9 bases. As DNA, the CDR3 is TGTGCCAGCAGCCCCACAGCAGGAAACACCATATATTTT. Translated: CASSPTAGNTIYF. Supplemented by reference TRBV7-9 and TRBJ1-3, the full variable domain reads DTGVSQNPRHKITKRGQNVTFRCDPISEHNRLYWYRQTLGQGPEFLTYFQNEAQLEKSRLLSDRFSAERPKGSFSTLEIQRTEQGDSAMYLCASSPTAGNTIYFGEGSWLTVV.

The chain is built from TRBV5-1 and TRBJ1-2; D not resolved. In germline, CDR1 is SGHRS, CDR2 YFSETQ. The V and J ends lost 0 bases and 8 bases respectively, with 20 bases between them. The CDR3 covers 16 residues. The CDR3 sequence: CASSLGVGKPPLGYTF. The DNA for the CDR3 is TGCGCCAGCAGCTTGGGAGTCGGCAAGCCCCCTTTGGGCTACACCTTC.

The chain joins TRBV6-6 to TRBJ2-5, with 9 bases fitting TRBD2. This CDR3 is 13 amino acids long. Germline V gene data show CDR1 as MNHNY and CDR2 as SVGAGI (reference sequence). Trimming cost V 10 bases and J 4 bases; bases outside gene matches: 7. Here the CDR3 reads CATTRRGGETQYF. CDR3 sequence (DNA): TGTGCCACCACTAGGCGGGGGGGAGAGACCCAGTACTTC.